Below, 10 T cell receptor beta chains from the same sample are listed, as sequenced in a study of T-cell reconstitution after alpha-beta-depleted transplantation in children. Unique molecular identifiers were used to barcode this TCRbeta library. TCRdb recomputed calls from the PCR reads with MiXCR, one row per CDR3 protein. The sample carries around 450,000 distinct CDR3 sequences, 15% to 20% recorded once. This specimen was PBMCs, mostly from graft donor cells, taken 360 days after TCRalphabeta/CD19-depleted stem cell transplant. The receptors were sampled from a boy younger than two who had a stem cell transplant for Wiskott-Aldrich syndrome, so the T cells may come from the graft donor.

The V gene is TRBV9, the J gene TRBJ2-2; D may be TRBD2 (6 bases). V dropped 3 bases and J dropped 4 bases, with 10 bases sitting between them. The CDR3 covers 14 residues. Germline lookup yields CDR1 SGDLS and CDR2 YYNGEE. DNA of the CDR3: TGTGCCAGCAGCGAGGGACTCCCCACCGGGGAGCTGTTTTTT. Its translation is CASSEGLPTGELFF.

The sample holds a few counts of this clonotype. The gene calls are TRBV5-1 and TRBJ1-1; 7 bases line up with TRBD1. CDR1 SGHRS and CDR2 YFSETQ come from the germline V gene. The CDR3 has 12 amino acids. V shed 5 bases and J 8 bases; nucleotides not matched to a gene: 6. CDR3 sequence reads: CASSFPGQEAFF. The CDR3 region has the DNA TGCGCCAGCAGTTTCCCGGGACAGGAAGCTTTCTTT.

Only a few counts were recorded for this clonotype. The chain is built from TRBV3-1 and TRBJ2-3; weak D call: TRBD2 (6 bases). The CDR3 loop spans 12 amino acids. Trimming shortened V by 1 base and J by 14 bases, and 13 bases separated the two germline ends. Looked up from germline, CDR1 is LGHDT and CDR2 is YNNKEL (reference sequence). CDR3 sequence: CASSQVRRGWYF. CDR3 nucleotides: TGTGCCAGCAGCCAAGTCCGGAGGGGTTGGTATTTT.

The CDR3 is CASSLSGEAYGYTF. CDR3 bases: TGCGCCAGCAGCTTGTCAGGGGAGGCCTATGGCTACACCTTC. This chain links TRBV5-1 with TRBJ1-2; D is possibly TRBD1 (6 bases). Trimming pared 1 base from V and 4 bases from J, leaving 11 bases between. The CDR3 contains 14 residues. Germline lookup yields CDR1 SGHRS and CDR2 YFSETQ.

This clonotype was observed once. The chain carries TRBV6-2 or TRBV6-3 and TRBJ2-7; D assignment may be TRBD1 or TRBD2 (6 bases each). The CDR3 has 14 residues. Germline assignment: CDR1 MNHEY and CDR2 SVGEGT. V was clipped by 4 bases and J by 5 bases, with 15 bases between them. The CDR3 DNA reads TGTGCCAGCAGTTGTTATGGGGGGCTCAACGAGCAGTACTTC. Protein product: CASSCYGGLNEQYF.

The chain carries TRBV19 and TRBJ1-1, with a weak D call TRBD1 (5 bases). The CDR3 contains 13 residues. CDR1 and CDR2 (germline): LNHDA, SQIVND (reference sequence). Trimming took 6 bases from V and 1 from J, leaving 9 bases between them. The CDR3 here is CASSPTENTEAFF. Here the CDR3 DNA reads TGTGCCAGTAGCCCGACAGAGAACACTGAAGCTTTCTTT. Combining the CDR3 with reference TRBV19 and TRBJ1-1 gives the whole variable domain DGGITQSPKYLFRKEGQNVTLSCEQNLNHDAMYWYRQDPGQGLRLIYYSQIVNDFQKGDIAEGYSVSREKKESFPLTVTSAQKNPTAFYLCASSPTENTEAFFGQGTRLTVV.

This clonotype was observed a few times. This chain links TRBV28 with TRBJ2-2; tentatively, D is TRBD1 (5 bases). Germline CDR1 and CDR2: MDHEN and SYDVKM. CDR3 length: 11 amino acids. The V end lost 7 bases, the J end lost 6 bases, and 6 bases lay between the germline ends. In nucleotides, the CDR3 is TGTGCCAGCAAACAGGCCGGGGAGCTGTTTTTT. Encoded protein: CASKQAGELFF.

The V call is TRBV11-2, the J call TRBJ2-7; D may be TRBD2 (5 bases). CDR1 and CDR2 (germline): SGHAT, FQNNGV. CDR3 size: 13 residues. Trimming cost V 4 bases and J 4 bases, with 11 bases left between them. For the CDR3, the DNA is TGTGCCAGCAGCTCACTAGAATTGTACGAGCAGTACTTC. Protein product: CASSSLELYEQYF.

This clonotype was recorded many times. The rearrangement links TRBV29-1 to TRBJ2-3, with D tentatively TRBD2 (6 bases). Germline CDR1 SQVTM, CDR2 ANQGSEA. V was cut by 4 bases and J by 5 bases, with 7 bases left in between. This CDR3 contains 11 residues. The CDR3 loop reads CSVGGGDTQYF. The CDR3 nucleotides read TGCAGCGTTGGGGGAGGAGATACGCAGTATTTT.

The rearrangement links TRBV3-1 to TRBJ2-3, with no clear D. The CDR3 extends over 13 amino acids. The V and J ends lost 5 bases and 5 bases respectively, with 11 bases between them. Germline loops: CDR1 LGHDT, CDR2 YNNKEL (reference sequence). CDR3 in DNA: TGTGCCAGCAGCTCCCGTGCGATAGATACGCAGTATTTT. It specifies CASSSRAIDTQYF.